The 22 T cell receptor beta chains below come from one sample, sequenced in a study of T cell responses to AZD1222 COVID-19 vaccine. Clones were sequenced by immunoSEQ multiplex PCR, and TCRdb holds only the in-frame ones, with some missing. The table lists around 53,000 clones, 86% of them singletons, with less than 7% in the top ten. Sequences were derived from peripheral blood, sampled 28 days after the second AZD1222 dose. The receptors come from an adult who received the AZD1222 COVID-19 vaccine.

This CDR3 reads CASSLGASGTRDTQYF. CDR3 sequence (DNA): TGTGCCAGCAGCTTGGGGGCCAGCGGAACGAGGGATACGCAGTATTTT. The chain has TRBV5-6 and TRBJ2-3; a possible D gene is TRBD2 (5 bases). The germline CDR1 and CDR2 sequences are SGHDT and YYEEEE. V shed 0 bases and J shed 6 bases, with 17 bases lying between them. This CDR3 spans 16 amino acids.

This chain joins TRBV6-2 or TRBV6-3 and TRBJ1-5; 10 bases fit TRBD1. V lost 4 bases, J lost 5 bases, and 8 bases stayed unmatched. This CDR3 comprises 16 residues. CDR1 is MNHEY, CDR2 SVGEGT, per germline. The CDR3 here is CASSSGTGTGDQPQHF. The CDR3 nucleotides are TGTGCCAGCAGTTCGGGAACCGGGACAGGGGATCAGCCCCAGCATTTT.

The chain employs TRBV18 and TRBJ1-5; no reliable D call. The CDR3 is 16 amino acids. V shed 0 bases and J shed 7 bases, with 16 bases lying between them. Germline lookup yields CDR1 KGHSH and CDR2 LQKENI. This CDR3 reads CASSPPVPDLEQPQHF. The CDR3 bases are TGTGCCAGCTCACCACCCGTTCCAGATCTCGAACAGCCCCAGCATTTT.

This clone came up once. The V gene is TRBV11-3, the J gene TRBJ2-4, with 10 positions matching TRBD1. Looked up from germline, CDR1 is SGHNT and CDR2 is YENEEA. V lost 4 bases, J lost 1 base, and 4 bases stayed unmatched. CDR3 length equals 16 residues. The DNA of the CDR3 is TGTGCCAGCAGCTCCGGGACAGGGGTGGCCAAAAACATTCAGTACTTC. It codes for CASSSGTGVAKNIQYF.

In DNA, the CDR3 is TGTGCCAGTAGCCTCGGTGGCGGGTGGGGCAATGAGCAGTTCTTC. Protein sequence: CASSLGGGWGNEQFF. The chain employs TRBV19 and TRBJ2-1; D possibly corresponds to TRBD2 (5 bases). The CDR3 covers 15 residues. Trimming took 6 bases from V and 6 from J, leaving 18 bases between them. Germline lookup yields CDR1 LNHDA and CDR2 SQIVND (reference sequence). Full variable domain (outside the CDR3, taken from reference TRBV19 and TRBJ2-1): DGGITQSPKYLFRKEGQNVTLSCEQNLNHDAMYWYRQDPGQGLRLIYYSQIVNDFQKGDIAEGYSVSREKKESFPLTVTSAQKNPTAFYLCASSLGGGWGNEQFFGPGTRLTVL.

The genes are TRBV28 and TRBJ2-4, with a possible D match to TRBD2 (7 bases). Germline V lookup: CDR1 MDHEN, CDR2 SYDVKM. The CDR3 has 15 amino acids. V lost 6 bases and J 6 bases, leaving 18 bases between the germline ends. CDR3 nucleotide sequence: TGTGCCAGCAGCTTGCAAGGGGGGGCAGCAAACATTCAGTACTTC. Amino acids: CASSLQGGAANIQYF.

The gene calls are TRBV5-1 and TRBJ1-4, with unresolved D. CDR3 size: 14 residues. CDR1 SGHRS and CDR2 YFSETQ come from the germline V gene. With 0 bases removed from V and 10 bases from J, the gap between germline ends came to 13 bases. In DNA, the CDR3 is TGCGCCAGCAGCTTGGAAGGGAACGGCGGAAAACTGTTTTTT. As protein: CASSLEGNGGKLFF.

This clone has a handful of counts. The J gene is TRBJ2-2, the V gene TRBV5-4; D is undetermined. The CDR3 is 14 residues long. In germline, CDR1 is SGHNT, CDR2 YYREEE (reference sequence). V was trimmed by 4 bases and J by 3 bases, leaving 10 bases between them. CDR3 DNA: TGTGCCAGCAGCGGGTTAGCTGACACCGGGGAGCTGTTTTTT. It translates to CASSGLADTGELFF. Full variable domain (missing parts from reference TRBV5-4 and TRBJ2-2): ETGVTQSPTHLIKTRGQQVTLRCSSQSGHNTVSWYQQALGQGPQFIFQYYREEENGRGNFPPRFSGLQFPNYSSELNVNALELDDSALYLCASSGLADTGELFFGEGSRLTVL.

V and J are TRBV18 and TRBJ1-4; TRBD1 is a possible D gene (5 bases). V dropped 1 base and J dropped 7 bases, with 10 bases sitting between them. CDR3 length equals 14 residues. The germline V gene encodes CDR1 KGHSH and CDR2 LQKENI. The CDR3 sequence: CASSPRRGSEKLFF. DNA for the CDR3: TGTGCCAGCTCACCACGAAGGGGCAGTGAAAAACTGTTTTTT.

This chain connects TRBV7-2 to TRBJ2-7; 13 bases map to TRBD2. The CDR3 is made up of 15 amino acids. Trimming at V came to 5 bases and at J to 6 bases, leaving 7 bases not matched to a gene. Germline CDR1 and CDR2: SGHTA and FQGNSA. Here the CDR3 reads CASSVSGLAGPEQYF. The DNA of the CDR3 is TGTGCCAGCAGCGTCTCGGGACTAGCGGGACCCGAGCAGTACTTC.

The chain joins TRBV4-3 to TRBJ2-7, with 8 bases identical to TRBD2. V lost 4 bases, J lost 4 bases, and 6 bases stayed unmatched. CDR3 size: 14 residues. Looked up from germline, CDR1 is LGHNA and CDR2 is YSLEER. CDR3 in DNA: TGCGCCAGCAGCCGCCGACTAGCGATTTACGAGCAGTACTTC. Amino acid sequence: CASSRRLAIYEQYF.

V usage is TRBV28 and J usage is TRBJ2-7; D call uncertain. CDR1 is MDHEN and CDR2 is SYDVKM in the germline V gene. V was shortened by 3 bases and J by 4 bases, with 16 bases between the two germline ends. There are 15 residues in the CDR3. CDR3 nucleotides: TGTGCCAGCAGTTTGGGTGGGAACTTCCCTTACGAGCAGTACTTC. Protein product: CASSLGGNFPYEQYF.

This sequence joins TRBV14 and TRBJ1-1; D gene ambiguous. V lost 1 base and J 6 bases, leaving 9 bases between the germline ends. The CDR3 is made up of 13 amino acids. Germline assignment: CDR1 SGHDN and CDR2 FVKESK. Here the CDR3 DNA reads TGTGCCAGCAGCCAAGGTCCATGGTCTGAAGCTTTCTTT. Protein sequence: CASSQGPWSEAFF.

This clone was seen only a few times. J is TRBJ2-7 and V is TRBV27, with 10 bases matching TRBD2. The CDR3 runs 19 residues. Germline CDR1 and CDR2: MNHEY and SMNVEV (reference sequence). After removal of 1 base from V and 0 bases from J, the junction contained 12 bases not matched to a gene. In DNA, the CDR3 is TGTGCCAGCAGTTTATGGCGAGGGGTAGCGGGAGGACCCTCCTACGAGCAGTACTTC. This sequence encodes CASSLWRGVAGGPSYEQYF.

The J gene is TRBJ2-1, the V gene TRBV11-1, with unresolved D. V dropped 2 bases and J dropped 10 bases, with 6 bases sitting between them. Germline V gene lookup returns CDR1 SGHAT and CDR2 FQDESV (reference sequence). CDR3 size: 11 residues. This CDR3 is CASSLILEQFF. The CDR3, as DNA: TGTGCCAGCAGCTTAATATTAGAGCAGTTCTTC.

The chain joins TRBV7-2 to TRBJ2-2; 8 bases match TRBD1. CDR1 is SGHTA, CDR2 FQGNSA, per germline. V lost 7 bases and J lost 0; bases outside the gene matches: 7. This CDR3 is built from 16 residues. CDR3 loop: CASTQRQGSNTGELFF. CDR3 nucleotides: TGTGCCAGCACCCAACGACAGGGGTCGAACACCGGGGAGCTGTTTTTT.

The rearrangement joins TRBV6-5 to TRBJ2-5; TRBD1 matches at 8 bases. This CDR3 is built from 14 residues. Trimming removed 7 bases from V and 2 bases from J; junction bases left unmatched: 6. Germline V gives CDR1 MNHEY, CDR2 SVGAGI. CDR3 sequence (DNA): TGTGCCAGCAATCTACAGGGGGAACAAGAGACCCAGTACTTC. It yields the protein CASNLQGEQETQYF.

Only a few counts were recorded for this clone. This chain uses TRBV28 with TRBJ2-3; D not resolved. Deletions cut 3 bases from V and 1 base from J, with 8 bases between. Germline CDR1 and CDR2: MDHEN and SYDVKM. This CDR3 is built from 14 residues. CDR3 sequence reads: CASSFVAGTDTQYF. The CDR3 DNA is TGTGCCAGCAGTTTCGTGGCGGGCACAGATACGCAGTATTTT.

The chain combines TRBV7-9 with TRBJ2-1; D not certain. This CDR3 spans 12 amino acids. CDR1 is SEHNR and CDR2 is FQNEAQ in the germline V gene (reference sequence). Trimming left V 5 bases short and J 8 bases short, with 10 bases between. CDR3 sequence: CASSQTGDEQFF. CDR3 DNA sequence: TGTGCCAGCAGCCAGACCGGCGATGAGCAGTTCTTC.

The chain carries TRBV7-2 and TRBJ1-4, with a tentative D call TRBD1 (5 bases). Trimming cost V 2 bases and J 7 bases, with 14 bases left between them. CDR3 length equals 15 residues. Germline CDR1 reads SGHTA; CDR2 reads FQGNSA. The chain's CDR3 is CASSLLGARGEKLFF. The DNA for the CDR3 is TGTGCCAGCAGCTTACTAGGGGCGCGGGGTGAAAAACTGTTTTTT.

On this clone itself: Germline is not matched at one junction end, which may reflect a read error. The chain is built from TRBV19 and TRBJ2-7, with 8 bases fitting TRBD2. Germline V lookup: CDR1 LNHDA, CDR2 SQIVND (reference sequence). CDR3 length: 9 residues. The CDR3 sequence: CAHPGTRGF. The CDR3 coding sequence is TGTGCCCACCCCGGGACTAGAGGGTTC.

This sequence joins TRBV19 and TRBJ1-2; tentatively, D is TRBD1 (6 bases). The CDR3 is 15 amino acids. V was trimmed by 1 base and J by 1 base, leaving 10 bases between them. CDR1 is LNHDA, CDR2 SQIVND, per germline (reference sequence). In DNA, the CDR3 is TGTGCCAGTAGTATAGCGGACAGCTATAACTATGGCTACACCTTC. Translating gives CASSIADSYNYGYTF.